This TCR beta chain comes out of a study of human T cells and chemical hapten exposure. TCRdb redid the calling of the RACE reads with MiXCR, one entry per CDR3 protein. The sample contains tens of thousands of distinct CDR3 sequences, approximately 6.7% of which appear only once. This CDR3 has 14 residues. V lost 0 bases and J 4 bases, leaving 9 bases between the germline ends. Germline V gene lookup returns CDR1 SGHAT and CDR2 FQNNGV. This clonotype occurred many times. The time point was: pre-sensitization, week 0. As to treatment: therapeutic diphenylcyclopropenone sensitization with weekly scalp DPC.

This chain joins TRBV11-2 and TRBJ1-2; D is perhaps TRBD1 (5 bases). Sample: whole blood, taken in connection with sensitization to the hapten diphenylcyclopropenone (DPC). This TCR was sampled from a woman aged 25 to 39 with alopecia areata. Some clones in this sample may be carry-over from other donors' samples. CDR3 in amino acids: CASSLDREGYGYTF. The DNA for the CDR3 is TGTGCCAGCAGCTTAGACAGGGAGGGCTATGGCTACACCTTC.